The 16 T cell receptor beta chains below all came from one sample that was sequenced in a study of OX40 agonist ivuxolimab in advanced cancers. Library preparation employed the immunoSEQ multiplex PCR assay. Drawn from immuneACCESS, this table holds only the in-frame rearrangements with V and J called that TCRdb kept. Clones are partly lost; checked studies trace under half to an unresolved V gene and leave the rest unexplained. This sample gives tens of thousands of clones in total; 85% to 90% of them show up just once. The biggest ten clones account for 7.4% of the sample. Source: CD4+ or CD8+ T cells sorted from blood, taken in a trial of the OX40 agonist ivuxolimab. These receptors were obtained from an adult with an advanced solid tumor such as melanoma, head and neck, liver or kidney cancer.

V is TRBV6-6 and J is TRBJ1-1; no clear D. V lost 2 bases, J lost 5 bases, and 9 bases lay in between. Germline loops: CDR1 MNHNY, CDR2 SVGAGI (reference sequence). CDR3 length: 13 residues. The CDR3 region is CASSYQIGTEAFF. As DNA, the CDR3 is TGTGCCAGCAGTTACCAGATTGGAACTGAAGCTTTCTTT.

The V and J genes are TRBV4-1 and TRBJ2-1; D is undetermined. CDR3 length equals 15 residues. CDR1 is MGHRA and CDR2 is YSYEKL in the germline V gene. Trimming removed 6 bases from V and 4 bases from J, with 16 bases in between. CDR3: CASSADSNSYNEQFF. The DNA of the CDR3 is TGCGCCAGCAGTGCAGACTCTAACTCATACAATGAGCAGTTCTTC.

This chain links TRBV11-1 with TRBJ2-3; D remains ambiguous. The CDR3 length is 14 residues. Germline CDR1 SGHAT, CDR2 FQDESV (reference sequence). The V gene lost 3 bases and the J gene lost 4 bases, with 11 bases spanning the gap. Here the CDR3 DNA reads TGTGCCAGCAGCTTTGTACGGATGTCAGATACGCAGTATTTT. Translation gives CASSFVRMSDTQYF.

The chain links TRBV30 to TRBJ1-2; 7 positions agree with TRBD1. CDR3 length equals 14 residues. V was clipped by 5 bases and J by 2 bases; unmatched bases: 8. Per the germline V gene, CDR1 is GTSNPN and CDR2 is SVGIG (reference sequence). CDR3 nucleotide sequence: TGTGCCTGGGACCCACAGGGGATGAACTATGGCTACACCTTC. This translates into CAWDPQGMNYGYTF.

The V and J genes are TRBV19 and TRBJ2-1, with 10 positions matching TRBD2. The CDR3 sequence is 15 residues long. The ends lost 1 base at V and 4 bases at J; junction bases unmatched: 1. The germline gives CDR1 LNHDA, CDR2 SQIVND (reference sequence). The CDR3, as DNA: TGTGCCAGTAGTATAGCTAGCGGGAGATACAATGAGCAGTTCTTC. The encoded protein is CASSIASGRYNEQFF.

The chain is built from TRBV30 and TRBJ2-1, with D possibly TRBD2 on 7 matching bases. CDR1 and CDR2 (germline): GTSNPN, SVGIG (reference sequence). The CDR3 spans 16 residues. Trimming cost V 0 bases and J 2 bases, with 14 bases left between them. The CDR3 reads CAWSVGEGEAYNEQFF. The CDR3 bases are TGTGCCTGGAGTGTGGGGGAGGGGGAGGCCTACAATGAGCAGTTCTTC.

This chain connects TRBV7-3 to TRBJ2-2; weak D call: TRBD1 (5 bases). There are 13 residues in the CDR3. The germline V gene has CDR1 SGHTA and CDR2 FQGTGA. V lost 6 bases and J lost 2, with 7 bases in between. The CDR3 sequence is CASRDTNTGELFF. DNA of the CDR3: TGTGCCAGCAGGGACACAAACACCGGGGAGCTGTTTTTT.

Here the CDR3 reads CARPSGTKANYGYTF. The CDR3 DNA reads TGCGCCAGGCCATCGGGAACCAAGGCCAACTATGGCTACACCTTC. The chain is built from TRBV10-1 and TRBJ1-2; D gene uncertain. Germline V gene lookup returns CDR1 WNHNN and CDR2 SYGVQD (reference sequence). The V gene lost 9 bases and the J gene lost 2 bases, with 19 bases spanning the gap. CDR3 size: 15 residues.

The V gene is TRBV19, the J gene TRBJ2-1; D may match TRBD1 or TRBD2 (5 bases each). The CDR3 spans 15 residues. In germline, CDR1 is LNHDA, CDR2 SQIVND (reference sequence). Trimming took off 4 bases at V and 5 bases at J, with 15 bases between the two ends. The CDR3 here is CASSKLGTFDNEQFF. The CDR3 DNA reads as TGTGCCAGTAGTAAGCTAGGGACGTTCGACAATGAGCAGTTCTTC.

The chain couples TRBV6-5 to TRBJ2-5; a weak D match, TRBD2 (6 bases). CDR3 length equals 10 residues. Trimming removed 10 bases from V and 5 bases from J, with 8 bases in between. Germline V CDR1 and CDR2: MNHEY, SVGAGI. CDR3 region: CATRGETQYF. DNA for the CDR3: TGTGCCACCCGGGGGGAGACCCAGTACTTC.

V is TRBV14 and J is TRBJ2-5, with D unclear. Germline values: CDR1 SGHDN, CDR2 FVKESK. V was trimmed by 4 bases and J by 7 bases, leaving 19 bases between them. The CDR3 length is 15 residues. CDR3 loop: CASSPESPGLVTQYF. Written as DNA, the CDR3 is TGTGCCAGCAGCCCGGAAAGTCCAGGTTTGGTGACCCAGTACTTC. Full variable domain (remainder filled in from reference TRBV14 and TRBJ2-5): EAGVTQFPSHSVIEKGQTVTLRCDPISGHDNLYWYRRVMGKEIKFLLHFVKESKQDESGMPNNRFLAERTGGTYSTLKVQPAELEDSGVYFCASSPESPGLVTQYFGPGTRLLVL.

This chain links TRBV6-6 with TRBJ1-1; TRBD1 is a possible D gene (5 bases). Germline V gene data show CDR1 as MNHNY and CDR2 as SVGAGI (reference sequence). This CDR3 has 14 amino acids. Trimming pared 2 bases from V and 5 bases from J, leaving 12 bases between. The CDR3 loop reads CASSYGTGRTEAFF. In DNA, the CDR3 is TGTGCCAGCAGTTACGGCACAGGTAGGACTGAAGCTTTCTTT.

This clone has more than one count but fewer than ten. The chain combines TRBV14 with TRBJ1-1, with D unresolved. The V end was cut by 1 base, the J end by 7 bases, with 13 bases between. Per the germline V gene, CDR1 is SGHDN and CDR2 is FVKESK. The CDR3 runs to 14 residues. CDR3 sequence: CASSQVPAWDEAFF. The CDR3 DNA follows: TGTGCCAGCAGCCAAGTACCCGCTTGGGATGAAGCTTTCTTT.

The chain employs TRBV19 and TRBJ1-4, with D unresolved. Germline values: CDR1 LNHDA, CDR2 SQIVND (reference sequence). The CDR3 length is 15 residues. Trimming took 7 bases from V and 3 from J, leaving 15 bases between them. The CDR3 spells CASTGPDSSNEKLFF. CDR3 bases: TGTGCCAGTACGGGTCCCGACTCGTCTAATGAAAAACTGTTTTTT.

The chain joins TRBV9 to TRBJ2-2; 7 bases align to TRBD2. V shed 3 bases and J 3 bases; nucleotides not matched to a gene: 8. This CDR3 is 16 amino acids long. Per the germline V gene, CDR1 is SGDLS and CDR2 is YYNGEE. This chain's CDR3 is CASSAPTGRDTGELFF. CDR3 in DNA: TGTGCCAGCAGCGCCCCCACGGGGAGGGACACCGGGGAGCTGTTTTTT. Looking up the rest from reference TRBV9 and TRBJ2-2 gives the full variable domain: DSGVTQTPKHLITATGQRVTLRCSPRSGDLSVYWYQQSLDQGLQFLIQYYNGEERAKGNILERFSAQQFPDLHSELNLSSLELGDSALYFCASSAPTGRDTGELFFGEGSRLTVL.

The chain links TRBV5-1 to TRBJ2-1, with D perhaps TRBD1 (6 bases). Germline V gene lookup returns CDR1 SGHRS and CDR2 YFSETQ. V was cut by 4 bases and J by 3 bases, with 8 bases left in between. This CDR3 region has 13 residues. CDR3 DNA: TGCGCCAGCAGCGTGACAGGCTACAATGAGCAGTTCTTC. Its protein is CASSVTGYNEQFF.